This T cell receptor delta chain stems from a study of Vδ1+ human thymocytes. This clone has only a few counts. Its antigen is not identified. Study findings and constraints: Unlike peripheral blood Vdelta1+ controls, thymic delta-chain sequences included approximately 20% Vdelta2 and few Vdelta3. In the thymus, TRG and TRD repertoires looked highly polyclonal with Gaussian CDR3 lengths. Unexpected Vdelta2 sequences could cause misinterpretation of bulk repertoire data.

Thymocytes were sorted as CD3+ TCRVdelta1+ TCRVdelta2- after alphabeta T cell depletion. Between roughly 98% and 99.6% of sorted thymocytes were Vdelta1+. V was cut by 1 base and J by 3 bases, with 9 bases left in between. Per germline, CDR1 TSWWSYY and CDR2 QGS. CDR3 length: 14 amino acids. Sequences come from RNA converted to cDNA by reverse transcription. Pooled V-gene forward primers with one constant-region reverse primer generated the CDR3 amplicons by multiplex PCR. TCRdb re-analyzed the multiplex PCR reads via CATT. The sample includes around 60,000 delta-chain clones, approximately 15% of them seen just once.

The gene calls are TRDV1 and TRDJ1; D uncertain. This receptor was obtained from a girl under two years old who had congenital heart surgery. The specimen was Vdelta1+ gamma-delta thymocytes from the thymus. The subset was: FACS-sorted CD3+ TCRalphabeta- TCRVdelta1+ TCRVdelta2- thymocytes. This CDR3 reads CALGERKPPDKLIF. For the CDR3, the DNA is TGTGCTCTTGGGGAACGGAAACCCCCCGATAAACTCATCTTT.